This TCR beta chain originates from a study of neurological immune-mediated disorders (dated by TCRdb to the late 2010s). Study-level background: Peripheral blood TCR-beta repertoires from HTLV-I-associated myelopathy (HAM/TSP) patients, multiple sclerosis patients and healthy controls were compared by UMI-based sequencing. Alongside PBMC samples, the set of some 97 TCR-beta libraries contained longitudinal samples, technical triplicates, and paired CD4+ and CD8+ T-cell subsets that had been sorted. The cohort included some 70 subjects: about 15 with HAM/TSP, about 34 with multiple sclerosis, and some 20 healthy controls. General findings and caveats noted by the study authors: TCR clonal expansion was greatest in HAM/TSP patients and smallest in MS patients, who ranked below even healthy controls. No identical CDR3 amino acid sequences were found to be shared among expanded clones across subjects, suggesting that TCR-beta repertoires were private in all groups.

This clonotype showed up many times. Its antigen has not been determined. No base quality values were provided; no much bigger clone lies one nucleotide off. Deletion took 1 base off V and 8 bases off J, with a span of 16 bases between the germline ends. The CDR3 goes from the cysteine to the phenylalanine over 15 residues. The read is trimmed to its CDR3 DNA, 45 bases read in frame from base 1. As encoded in the germline V gene (reference sequence), CDR1 is LNHNV while CDR2 is YYDKDF. cDNA synthesis used template-switch 5'RACE with a primer carrying a 10-nucleotide random unique molecular identifier tagging each TCR transcript. Each sequencing run produced over 190 million TCR-beta sequences covering 15-18 subjects. Total RNA was extracted with the RNeasy kit. The KAPA Real-time Library Amplification kit was used to amplify TCR-beta VDJ regions with primers for the TCR constant region and the 5'RACE anchor. Sample indexes and Illumina adaptors were added in a first PCR, and a second PCR then increased library yield. After Ampure bead purification, the TCR product of roughly 650 bp was size-selected on a 2% E-gel SizeSelection system. Before pooling, library quality was checked on a Bioanalyzer, concentration was measured with Qubit, and libraries were quantified with the Kapa Library Quantification kit. Libraries were sequenced paired-end 2 x 150 bp on an Illumina HiSeq 2500. To increase sequence diversity, about 24-32% phiX was spiked into each library pool. As for how the authors treated the data: The quality-filtered reads were processed with the UMI-based MiGEC pipeline, whose error correction step removed more than 80% of the raw TCR sequences. VDJ genes were aligned to IMGT germline references, and clonotypes were defined by unique CDR3 amino acid sequence plus V-J genes. VDJtools evaluated clonal expansion, Shannon diversity and CDR3 relatedness (CalcPairwiseDistances, ClusterSamples); CLCbio workbench built phylogenetic trees. Clones with at least 8 unique UMIs were defined as expanded, with this threshold being based on coefficient-of-variation modelling across technical triplicates. TCRdb reran the public reads through fastp at Q25 and MiXCR, keeping productive beta chains. Entries are consolidated by CDR3 protein sequence, retaining the most common genes and DNA. The V and J calls shown here were made by TCRdb, not taken from the authors' results. The sample contains tens of thousands of distinct CDR3 sequences, 10% of them found a single time. Roughly 5.3% of the sample is in the top ten clones.

Unsorted PBMC libraries were generated from 2 million PBMCs stored in RNAlater at -80 °C until RNA extraction. Peripheral blood was subjected to Ficoll-Hypaque density gradient centrifugation to isolate PBMCs, which were then cryopreserved in liquid nitrogen. This receptor chain uses TRBV15 and TRBJ2-3; a weak D assignment points to TRBD2 (7 bases agree). This TCR was sampled from a man aged 70-80 years with HTLV-1-associated myelopathy (HAM/TSP). The material sequenced was PBMCs. CDR3 reads: CATSRAGGPGATQYF. The sequenced DNA: TGTGCCACCAGCAGAGCGGGGGGTCCAGGGGCTACGCAGTATTTT.